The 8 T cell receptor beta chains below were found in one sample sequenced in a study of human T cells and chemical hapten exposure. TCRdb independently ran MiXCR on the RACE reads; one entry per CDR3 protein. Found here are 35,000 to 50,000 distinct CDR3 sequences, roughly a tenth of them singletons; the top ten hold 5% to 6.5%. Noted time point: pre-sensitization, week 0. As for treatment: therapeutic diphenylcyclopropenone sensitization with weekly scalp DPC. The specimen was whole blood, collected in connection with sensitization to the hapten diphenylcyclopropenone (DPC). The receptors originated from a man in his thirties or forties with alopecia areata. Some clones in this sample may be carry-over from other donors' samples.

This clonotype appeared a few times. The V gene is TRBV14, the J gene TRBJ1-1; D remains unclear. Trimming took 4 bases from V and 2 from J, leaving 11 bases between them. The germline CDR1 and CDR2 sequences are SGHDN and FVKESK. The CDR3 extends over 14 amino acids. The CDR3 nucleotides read TGTGCCAGCAGCCGCCATTCCCCAAACACTGAAGCTTTCTTT. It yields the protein CASSRHSPNTEAFF.

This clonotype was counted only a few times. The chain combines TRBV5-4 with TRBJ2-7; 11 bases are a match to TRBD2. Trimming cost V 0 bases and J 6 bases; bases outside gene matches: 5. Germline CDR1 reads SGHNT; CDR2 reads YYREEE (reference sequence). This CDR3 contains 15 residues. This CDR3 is CASSLGLAGSREQYF. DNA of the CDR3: TGTGCCAGCAGCTTGGGACTAGCGGGATCACGCGAGCAGTACTTC.

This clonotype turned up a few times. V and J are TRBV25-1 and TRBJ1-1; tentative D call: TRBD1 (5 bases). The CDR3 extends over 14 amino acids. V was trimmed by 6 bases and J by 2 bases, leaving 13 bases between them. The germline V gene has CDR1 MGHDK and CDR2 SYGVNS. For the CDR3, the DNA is TGTGCCAGCAGAGTTCACGGGGGAAACACTGAAGCTTTCTTT. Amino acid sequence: CASRVHGGNTEAFF.

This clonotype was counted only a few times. The CDR3 nucleotides read TGTGCCAGCAGCGCGCAGGGGTGGGATGGCTACACCTTC. The encoded protein is CASSAQGWDGYTF. The chain links TRBV9 to TRBJ1-2; tentatively, D is TRBD1 (6 bases). Trimming shortened V by 3 bases and J by 6 bases, and 12 bases separated the two germline ends. The CDR3 sequence is 13 residues long. Germline V gene data show CDR1 as SGDLS and CDR2 as YYNGEE.

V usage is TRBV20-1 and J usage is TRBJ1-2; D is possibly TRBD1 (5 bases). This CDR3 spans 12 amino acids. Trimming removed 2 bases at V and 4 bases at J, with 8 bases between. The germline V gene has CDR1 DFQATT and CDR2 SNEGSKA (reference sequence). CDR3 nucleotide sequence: TGCAGTGCTAGACAGGGAAGCTATGGCTACACCTTC. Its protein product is CSARQGSYGYTF.

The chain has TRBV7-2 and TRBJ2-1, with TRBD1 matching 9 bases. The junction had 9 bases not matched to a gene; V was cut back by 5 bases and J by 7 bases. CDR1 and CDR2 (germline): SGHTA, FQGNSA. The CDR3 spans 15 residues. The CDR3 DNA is TGTGCCAGCAGCCAGGGGACAGGGATTCAAAATGAGCAGTTCTTC. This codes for CASSQGTGIQNEQFF.

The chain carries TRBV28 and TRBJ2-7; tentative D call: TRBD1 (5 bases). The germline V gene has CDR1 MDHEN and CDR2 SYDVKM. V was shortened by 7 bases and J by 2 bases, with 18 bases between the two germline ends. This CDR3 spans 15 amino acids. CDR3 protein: CASNSWVQGAYEQYV. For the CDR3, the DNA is TGTGCCAGCAATTCTTGGGTCCAGGGCGCCTACGAGCAGTACGTC.

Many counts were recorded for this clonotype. DNA of the CDR3: TGTGCCAGCAGTAAACAGACAGGGTATGAAGCTTTCTTT. Amino acid sequence: CASSKQTGYEAFF. The chain uses TRBV6-6 and TRBJ1-1, with 7 nucleotides matching TRBD1. Germline CDR1 MNHNY, CDR2 SVGAGI (reference sequence). There are 13 residues in the CDR3. J gave up 7 bases and V 5 bases, and 7 bases lay outside the gene matches.